This TCR beta chain stems from a study of OX40 agonist ivuxolimab in advanced cancers. Produced via immunoSEQ multiplex PCR; TCRdb's table is partial and in-frame only. The table shows roughly 35,000 clones, with roughly 79% occurring only once. The CDR3 loop spans 12 amino acids. The germline CDR1 and CDR2 sequences are SGHVS and FNYEAQ. V lost 5 bases and J 4 bases, leaving 8 bases between the germline ends. V usage is TRBV7-6 and J usage is TRBJ1-2, with a weak D call TRBD1 (5 bases). The source material was CD4+ or CD8+ T cells sorted from blood, sampled in a trial of the OX40 agonist ivuxolimab. The sequence was collected from an adult with an advanced solid tumor such as melanoma, head and neck, liver or kidney cancer. CDR3 DNA: TGTGCCAGCAGCCGCGGGGGCTATGGCTACACCTTC. This translates into CASSRGGYGYTF.